A selection of T cell receptor beta chains follows, all from one sample in a study of human T cells and chemical hapten exposure. Each CDR3 protein is one row after TCRdb ran MiXCR on the RACE reads. The table shows 300,000 to 450,000 distinct CDR3 sequences, with approximately 4.4% occurring only once. Sequenced here: whole blood, sampled in connection with sensitization to the hapten diphenylcyclopropenone (DPC). The receptors here all came from a woman in her 50s with alopecia areata. Some clones in this sample may be carry-over from other donors' samples. Both conserved end residues are part of each CDR3.

v_call cdr3_aa
TRBV4-1 CASSRGTGSEKLFF
TRBV20-1 CSADPQGDTEAFF
TRBV6-2/TRBV6-3 CASRRTGSEQYF
TRBV28 CASSPLGGADTEAFF
TRBV6-2/TRBV6-3 CASSYSGQLEAFF
TRBV5-1 CASSGLDGDGYTF
TRBV29-1 CSVAPKRGSKETQYF
TRBV19 CASTGQGNQPQHF
TRBV10-1 CASSLMGVNQPQHF
TRBV5-1 CASSYQLGTSVNEQFF
TRBV7-9 CASSLAPTGRGTTEAFF
TRBV27 CASSVSQVSYNSPLHF
TRBV7-9 CARGTSSNTQYF
TRBV5-1 CASSPDLDTQYF
TRBV4-3 CASSHALAGSYEQYF
TRBV12-3/TRBV12-4 CASSSVSYEQFF
TRBV30 CAWAQGGTDTQYF
TRBV6-5 CASSPYTNNQPQHF
TRBV4-1 CASSQGGDRAPHNEQFF
TRBV7-7 CASSLVAFQETQYF
TRBV29-1 CSVPWGSHEQYF
TRBV29-1 CSVEVGPPEGTDTQYF
TRBV11-1 CASSDPGAVSSYEQYF
TRBV28 CASRPAGLPQHF
TRBV20-1 CSARDPKWTSGSRRADTQYF
TRBV13 CASSLMAGRSDGYTF
TRBV7-2 CASSGDTSSYNEQFF
TRBV29-1 CSVEVGENTQYF
TRBV29-1 CSVSFGAGFGETQYF
TRBV11-2 CASSSGTQETQYF
TRBV6-2/TRBV6-3 CASSGGTAYSYEQYF
TRBV5-8 CASSMGRVQPQHF
TRBV5-1 CASSLVGGVTGELFF
TRBV6-2/TRBV6-3 CASSPTRVNEQFF
TRBV4-3 CASSHAQPVQITQYF
TRBV12-3/TRBV12-4 CASSQGWTNTEAFF
TRBV3-1 CASSQVGGEDTQYF
TRBV29-1 CSAKTGTGGGNTIYF
TRBV29-1 CSVGWRGTEAFF
TRBV7-2 CASSRTSGRRADTQYF
TRBV20-1 CSARDPVNYGYTF
TRBV9 CASSPPSGALEQFF
TRBV7-9 CASSPSETGQGVYF
TRBV15 CATSRDPSGSFYNEQFF
TRBV20-1 CSASKGGGGTEAFF
TRBV10-3 CAISESGEGTEAFF
TRBV7-6 CASSVLAGSGPDTQYF
TRBV7-9 CASSLARVYGQYF
TRBV27 CASSFTRGGTGARDTQYF
TRBV9 CASSGDGLYEQYF
TRBV12-3/TRBV12-4 CASRSIEGQPQHF
TRBV7-2 CASSLARWAFF
TRBV6-5 CASRPTGLGTEAFF
TRBV29-1 CSVEGDGSYEQYF
TRBV12-3/TRBV12-4 CASRVSGRGAYNEQFF
TRBV6-2/TRBV6-3 CASSYDPRSYSGANVLTF
TRBV7-9 CASSPYLADNEQFF